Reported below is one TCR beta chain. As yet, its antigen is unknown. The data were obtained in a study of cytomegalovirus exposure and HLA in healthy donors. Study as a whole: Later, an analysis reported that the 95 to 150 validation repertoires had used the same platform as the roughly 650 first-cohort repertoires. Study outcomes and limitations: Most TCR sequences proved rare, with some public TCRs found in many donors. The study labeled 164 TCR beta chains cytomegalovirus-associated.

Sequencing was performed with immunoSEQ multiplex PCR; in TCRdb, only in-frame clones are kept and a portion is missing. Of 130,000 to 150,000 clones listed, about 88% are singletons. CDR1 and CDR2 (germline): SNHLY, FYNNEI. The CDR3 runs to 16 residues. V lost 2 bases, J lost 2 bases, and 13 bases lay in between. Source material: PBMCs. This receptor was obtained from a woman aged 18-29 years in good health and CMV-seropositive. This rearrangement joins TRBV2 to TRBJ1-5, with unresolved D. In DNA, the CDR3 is TGTGCCAGCAGTGAAAGAGTCAACTTTGGCAATCAGCCCCAGCATTTT. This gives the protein CASSERVNFGNQPQHF.